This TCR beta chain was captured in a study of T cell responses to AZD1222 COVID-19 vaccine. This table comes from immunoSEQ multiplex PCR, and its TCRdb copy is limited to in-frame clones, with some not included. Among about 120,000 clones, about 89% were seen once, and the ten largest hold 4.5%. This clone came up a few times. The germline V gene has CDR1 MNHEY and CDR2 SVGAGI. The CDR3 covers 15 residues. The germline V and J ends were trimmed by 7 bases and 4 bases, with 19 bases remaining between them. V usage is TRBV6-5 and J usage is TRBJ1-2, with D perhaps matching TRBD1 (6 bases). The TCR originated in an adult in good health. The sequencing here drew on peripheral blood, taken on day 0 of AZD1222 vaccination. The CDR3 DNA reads TGTGCCAGCACCCTAGGAGGGGGGCGCGCCTATGGCTACACCTTC. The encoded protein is CASTLGGGRAYGYTF.